These T cell receptor beta chains were read from a single sample in a study of blood T cell repertoires in COVID-19. Profiling relied on immunoSEQ multiplex PCR, and the TCRdb table lists in-frame clones only, not all of them. Here the sample spans some 97,000 clones, 90% being singletons. Source material: peripheral blood. Receptor source: a man aged 50 to 60 with acute or convalescent COVID-19. Each CDR3 is given with its conserved first and last residue. Fields, in order: J gene, clone size, D gene, V gene, CDR3 DNA, CDR3 protein. The D gene is left open where the match is weak. Part of the rows lack a size; the others show once, few, many or a class for expanded clones.

TRBJ2-5,NA,TRBD2,TRBV5-1,TGCGCCAGCAGCTTGCGGCTAGCGGGAGGGCCGGGGGAGACCCAGTACTTC,CASSLRLAGGPGETQYF
TRBJ2-7,NA,TRBD2,TRBV7-9,TGTGCCAGCAGCCCAGGACTAGTTCGCTACGAGCAGTACTTC,CASSPGLVRYEQYF
TRBJ1-6,NA,NA,TRBV14,TGTGCCAGCAGCCAGAGGCAGGGGATGCGGTCACCCCTCCACTTT,CASSQRQGMRSPLHF
TRBJ2-5,NA,TRBD2,TRBV18,TGTGCCAGCTCCAGCGGGGTCCTAGAGACCCAGTACTTC,CASSSGVLETQYF
TRBJ2-2,NA,TRBD2,TRBV27,TGTGCCAGCAGTTTATTTTTAATCCGAGGCGGGAGCGGGACCGGGGAGCTGTTTTTT,CASSLFLIRGGSGTGELFF
TRBJ1-1,NA,NA,TRBV25-1,TGTGCCAGCAGTGAAACAGGACGACTTAAGAACACTGAAGCTTTCTTT,CASSETGRLKNTEAFF
TRBJ1-1,NA,TRBD1,TRBV7-9,TGTGCCAGCAGCCACCCGGACAGGGGTGTTGAAGCTTTCTTT,CASSHPDRGVEAFF
TRBJ2-5,few,NA,TRBV29-1,TGCAGCGTGACGGGAGAATCGGGGGAGACCCAGTACTTC,CSVTGESGETQYF
TRBJ2-7,NA,TRBD1,TRBV5-1,TGCGCCAGCAGCTGGTGGGGACAGGGGGGCGACGAGCAGTACTTC,CASSWWGQGGDEQYF
TRBJ2-1,NA,TRBD2,TRBV5-1,TGCGCCAGCAGCTTGGATACTAGCGGAGGGGGAAATGAGCAGTTCTTC,CASSLDTSGGGNEQFF
TRBJ2-7,NA,TRBD1,TRBV2,TGTGCCAGCAGTGAAAGTTATGGGGGGACAGGGGCCTACGAGCAGTACTTC,CASSESYGGTGAYEQYF
TRBJ2-7,NA,NA,TRBV15,TGTGCCACCAGCAGAGGGGTAGGGGTAATCTCCGAGCAGTACTTC,CATSRGVGVISEQYF
TRBJ1-1,NA,NA,TRBV7-9,TGTGCCAGCATCTTAAGCAGGACAAATATCAACACTGAAGCTTTCTTT,CASILSRTNINTEAFF
TRBJ2-1,NA,TRBD2,TRBV24-1,TGTGCCACCAGTGATTTATCGACTAGCGGGAGTTTGGATGAGCAGTTCTTC,CATSDLSTSGSLDEQFF
TRBJ1-1,NA,NA,TRBV19,TGTGCCAGTAGTATCTACTCCTCCCGGACAGTTATCACTGAAGCTTTCTTT,CASSIYSSRTVITEAFF
TRBJ1-3,NA,TRBD1,TRBV9,TGTGCCAGCAGCCGACAGGGCTTTGGAAACACCATATATTTT,CASSRQGFGNTIYF
TRBJ2-3,NA,NA,TRBV12-3/TRBV12-4,TGTGCCAGCAGCCAAGATACGCAGTATTTT,CASSQDTQYF
TRBJ2-2,NA,TRBD2,TRBV27,TGTGCCAGCAGTTCCCGACTAGCGGGTTACACCGGGGAGCTGTTTTTT,CASSSRLAGYTGELFF
TRBJ2-3,NA,NA,TRBV5-1,TGCGCCAGCTACAACACAGATACGCAGTATTTT,CASYNTDTQYF
TRBJ1-6,NA,NA,TRBV27,TGTGCCAGCACTGTAGCCTCCTATAATTCACCCCTCCACTTT,CASTVASYNSPLHF
TRBJ2-7,NA,TRBD2,TRBV2,TGTGCCAGCAGCCCGGGGGGAGGAATGTACGAGCAGTACTTC,CASSPGGGMYEQYF
TRBJ2-3,NA,TRBD1,TRBV5-4,TGTGCCAGCAGCCCGGCAGGGACAGGAAGCACAGATACGCAGTATTTT,CASSPAGTGSTDTQYF